This entry describes one TCR beta chain. This sample stems from a study of T cell responses to AZD1222 COVID-19 vaccine. Per germline, CDR1 SGHNT and CDR2 YYREEE (reference sequence). This CDR3 contains 15 residues. Deletions cut 0 bases from V and 2 bases from J, with 10 bases between. Sequencing was performed with immunoSEQ multiplex PCR; in TCRdb, only in-frame clones are kept and a portion is missing. The sample lists under 25,000 clones, roughly 84% occurring once. This clonotype originated in an adult who received the AZD1222 COVID-19 vaccine. Sequencing used peripheral blood, obtained 28 days after the second AZD1222 dose. The chain joins TRBV5-4 to TRBJ2-3; D might be TRBD2 (5 bases). The CDR3 DNA reads TGTGCCAGCAGCTTGGGCGGGCCCCACACAGATACGCAGTATTTT. Amino acids: CASSLGGPHTDTQYF.